These T cell receptor beta chains were read from a single sample in a study of sequential checkpoint blockade in melanoma. Generated by immunoSEQ multiplex PCR, the TCRdb table keeps only in-frame clones and is missing some. The repertoire holds about 9,100 clones, with approximately 72% as singletons. Material: CD8+ T cells sorted from blood (inferred from file names), obtained from a patient given nivolumab and ipilimumab in sequence. These receptors all stem from a human donor with melanoma. The CDR3 runs from the conserved cysteine through the conserved F or W. A D gene is named only where the DNA matches it firmly. Size is stated for part of the rows, as once, few or many counts, or as a class when the clone is expanded.

CDR3 protein	CDR3 DNA	V gene	D gene	J gene	clone size
CASSYPQQGAYEQYF	TGTGCCAGCAGTTACCCCCAGCAGGGGGCCTACGAGCAGTACTTC	TRBV6-5	TRBD1	TRBJ2-7	-
CASSLVKGYSNQPQHF	TGTGCCAGCAGCTTAGTAAAGGGGTATAGCAATCAGCCCCAGCATTTT	TRBV7-9	-	TRBJ1-5	-
CASSLLGQNNQPQHF	TGTGCCAGCAGCTTACTAGGACAGAACAATCAGCCCCAGCATTTT	TRBV11-3	-	TRBJ1-5	-
CASRPGQGASNEQYF	TGTGCCAGTCGACCGGGACAGGGGGCGTCCAACGAGCAGTACTTC	TRBV5-6	TRBD1	TRBJ2-7	-
CASSHRLAGGPTINEQFF	TGTGCCAGCAGCCATAGACTAGCGGGAGGGCCCACGATCAATGAGCAGTTCTTC	TRBV4-2	TRBD2	TRBJ2-1	-
CASSQSTGEVFGYTF	TGCGCCAGCAGCCAGTCGACAGGGGAGGTCTTCGGCTACACCTTC	TRBV4-3	TRBD1	TRBJ1-2	-
CASTKWSGLPRETQYF	TGTGCCAGTACGAAATGGAGCGGCCTCCCCAGAGAGACCCAGTACTTC	TRBV19	-	TRBJ2-5	-
CASSLAISSGGFPYNEQFF	TGTGCCAGCAGCTTAGCCATCTCTAGCGGGGGGTTCCCCTACAATGAGCAGTTCTTC	TRBV7-6	TRBD2	TRBJ2-1	-
CASHNGRQGYTEAFF	TGTGCCAGCCACAACGGACGACAGGGGTACACTGAAGCTTTCTTT	TRBV2	TRBD1	TRBJ1-1	few
CASSLGQGSSDF	TGTGCCAGCAGTCTCGGACAGGGCAGTTCGGATTTT	TRBV16	TRBD1	TRBJ2-3	-
CASSASKWNTEAFF	TGTGCCAGCAGCGCAAGCAAGTGGAACACTGAAGCTTTCTTT	TRBV9	-	TRBJ1-1	-
CASSYVVRQSSHLYYGYTF	TGTGCCAGCAGTTACGTTGTCAGGCAGTCGTCCCATTTGTACTATGGCTACACCTTC	TRBV27	-	TRBJ1-2	-
CASSSGDRGLLGYTF	TGTGCCAGCAGCTCGGGGGACAGGGGGCTGCTTGGCTACACCTTC	TRBV7-9	TRBD1	TRBJ1-2	-
CASSLSGNQPQHF	TGTGCCAGCAGCTTGTCTGGCAATCAGCCCCAGCATTTT	TRBV5-8	-	TRBJ1-5	few
CASKAGWAPSGELFF	TGTGCCAGCAAGGCGGGGTGGGCCCCCTCCGGGGAGCTGTTTTTT	TRBV27	-	TRBJ2-2	-
CASSKTSGSYEQYF	TGTGCCAGCAGTAAGACTAGCGGAAGCTACGAGCAGTACTTC	TRBV6-4	TRBD2	TRBJ2-7	-
CASSSRGDTQYF	TGTGCCAGCAGCTCCCGAGGGGATACGCAGTATTTT	TRBV13	-	TRBJ2-3	-